One TCR beta chain is described in this entry. This sample was included in a study of blood T cells in healthy people across ages. A second roughly 6 to 12 cycle PCR used barcoded and J-beta primers. In TCRdb, the 5' RACE reads were re-called with MiXCR into one record per CDR3 protein. This sample has approximately 780,000 distinct CDR3 sequences, with roughly 24% found just once. Researchers report isolating at least 7 million PBMCs per sample. After removal of 4 bases from V and 7 bases from J, the junction contained 7 bases not matched to a gene. The CDR3 is 14 amino acids. Germline V CDR1 and CDR2: LGHDT, YNNKEL (reference sequence). A further study also used this sample, focusing on T cells of mothers and their children. That investigation notes: Slightly higher, non-significant overlap characterized related mother-child pairs relative to unrelated pairs.

The chain combines TRBV3-1 with TRBJ2-1; TRBD2 matches 7 bases. The sequenced sample was blood. The receptor comes from a boy younger than 18 in good health. This CDR3 reads CASSLRVGRNEQFF. Here the CDR3 DNA reads TGTGCCAGCAGCCTTAGGGTCGGGAGGAATGAGCAGTTCTTC.